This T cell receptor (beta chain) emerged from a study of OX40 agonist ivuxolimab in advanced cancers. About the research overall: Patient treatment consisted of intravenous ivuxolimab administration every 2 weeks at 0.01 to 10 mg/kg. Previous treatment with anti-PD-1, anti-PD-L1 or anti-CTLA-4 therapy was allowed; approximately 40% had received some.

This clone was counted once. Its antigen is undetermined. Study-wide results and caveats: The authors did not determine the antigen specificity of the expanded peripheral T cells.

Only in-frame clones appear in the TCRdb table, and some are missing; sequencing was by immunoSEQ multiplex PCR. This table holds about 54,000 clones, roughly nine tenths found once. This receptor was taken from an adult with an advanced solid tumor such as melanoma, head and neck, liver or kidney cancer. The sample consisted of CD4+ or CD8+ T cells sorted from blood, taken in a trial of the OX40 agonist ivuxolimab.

The CDR3 reads CASRPGQGISYEQYF. The CDR3 DNA follows: TGTGCCAGCAGGCCGGGACAGGGGATTTCCTACGAGCAGTACTTC. The V gene is TRBV5-6, the J gene TRBJ2-7; 10 bases map to TRBD1. This CDR3 region has 15 residues. CDR1 and CDR2 (germline): SGHDT, YYEEEE. Unmatched junction bases numbered 6, after V lost 5 bases and J lost 1 base.